This TCR beta chain was identified during a study of identifying expanded T cells in peripheral blood. During the collection period, no donor immune events like infections were recorded. This clone was seen once. Its antigen is currently unknown. Notes on the study in general: Technical replicates showed around 1.2 changed clones; two weeks about 16.4; four weeks 19. Across healthy donors, higher total template counts meant significantly greater approximately two-week count variance.

Clones were sequenced by immunoSEQ multiplex PCR, and TCRdb holds only the in-frame ones, with some missing. Of roughly 100,000 clones listed, approximately 89% are singletons. V was clipped by 2 bases and J by 3 bases; unmatched bases: 4. Germline lookup yields CDR1 MGHDK and CDR2 SYGVNS. This CDR3 has 14 residues. The sample consisted of blood. This sequence was found in a person aged 18-70 years in good health. This rearrangement joins TRBV25-1 to TRBJ2-7, with TRBD2 matching 7 bases. CDR3 sequence: CASSELGGSYEQYF. The DNA for the CDR3 is TGTGCCAGCAGTGAACTCGGGGGGAGCTACGAGCAGTACTTC.